This entry features one TCR beta chain sequence. What it binds is unknown. The data are from a study of OX40 agonist ivuxolimab in advanced cancers. Study at large: Patients receiving dose escalation had hepatocellular carcinoma, melanoma, renal cell or head and neck cancer. Study-level results: In CD8+ T cells, expanded clones were on average more numerous than in CD4+.

Here immunoSEQ multiplex PCR was the method, and the copy in TCRdb shows in-frame clones only, minus some. The sample includes some 65,000 clones, about nine tenths of them seen just once. The CDR3 totals 14 residues. Germline lookup yields CDR1 MGHDK and CDR2 SYGVNS. Trimming took off 6 bases at V and 0 bases at J, with 12 bases between the two ends. The sequence was obtained from an adult with an advanced solid tumor such as melanoma, head and neck, liver or kidney cancer. V and J are TRBV25-1 and TRBJ2-7; a possible D gene is TRBD2 (7 bases). This material consisted of CD4+ or CD8+ T cells sorted from blood, taken in a trial of the OX40 agonist ivuxolimab. The CDR3 DNA reads as TGTGCCAGCAGGAGGGGGGGGACCTCCTACGAGCAGTACTTC. This codes for CASRRGGTSYEQYF.